This note documents a single T cell receptor (beta chain) sequence. Its antigen is unknown. The entry originates in a study of cytomegalovirus exposure and HLA in healthy donors. Study conclusions and caveats: Cytomegalovirus-associated TCR beta chains were listed, numbering 150 to 200. Upon later analysis, TCR association rates were observed to vary by HLA locus, being highest for DRB1 and lowest for HLA-C.

The primer mix had 60 Vbeta and 13 Jbeta primers. Produced via immunoSEQ multiplex PCR; TCRdb's table is partial and in-frame only. The profile shows roughly 160,000 clones, 70% to 80% of them singletons. The CDR3 extends over 14 amino acids. J gave up 1 base and V 7 bases, and 7 bases lay outside the gene matches. Germline loops: CDR1 SQVTM, CDR2 ANQGSEA. Each donor was healthy, and each was a bone marrow donor. This clonotype was sampled from a man in his forties in good health and CMV-seronegative. Sequencing was done on a sample of PBMCs. The chain uses TRBV29-1 and TRBJ1-1; 9 bases are shared with TRBD1. CDR3 DNA: TGCAGCGCAGACAGGGGGGAAGGGAACACTGAAGCTTTCTTT. Translated, it gives CSADRGEGNTEAFF.